A single sample is the source of the 17 T cell receptor beta chains below, sequenced in a study of shared clonotypes between healthy human individuals (dated by TCRdb to the early 2020s). Library preparation was by the immunoSEQ multiplex PCR assay. TCRdb retrieved this table from immuneACCESS and kept in-frame rearrangements only. Not all clones are present; in checked studies, unresolved V genes account for under half, and no reason is known for the remainder. The sample records roughly 700,000 clones, approximately 79% of which are singletons. The ten largest clones represent around 1.6% of the sample. The sample taken for sequencing was memory CD4+ T cells sorted from blood. In the paper's terms, the cell subset or site label means: CD45RA-negative fraction. The source is a woman aged 30 to 39 in good health.

V usage is TRBV21-1 and J usage is TRBJ2-3; the table's D call, TRBD1, has no DNA check behind it. TRBV21-1 constitutes a pseudogene. This CDR3 is built from 16 residues. This CDR3 reads CASRNLPDKNNNTQYF. The CDR3 DNA follows: TGTGCCAGCAGGAACCTGCCCGACAAAAACAATAATACGCAGTATTTT.

This clone has a count of ten or more. This sample also contains other DNA sequences that code for the same CDR3. The rearrangement joins TRBV14 to TRBJ2-6, with D perhaps being TRBD1 or TRBD2 (6 bases each). The CDR3 runs 16 residues. Germline V gene data show CDR1 as SGHDN and CDR2 as FVKESK. Trimming pared 3 bases from V and 1 base from J, leaving 10 bases between. For the CDR3, the DNA is TGTGCCAGCAGCCAGGGGGGCTATTCTGGGGCCAACGTCCTGACTTTC. Translating gives CASSQGGYSGANVLTF.

V is TRBV5-8 and J is TRBJ2-5; D is undetermined. The germline V gene encodes CDR1 SGHTS and CDR2 YDEGEE. The CDR3 extends over 14 amino acids. Between the trimmed V and J ends, which lost 0 bases and 7 bases, there was a span of 13 bases. The CDR3 bases are TGTGCCAGCAGCTTGGGGTTAAGAAAAGGGACCCAGTACTTC. This translates into CASSLGLRKGTQYF.

The V and J genes are TRBV12-1 and TRBJ1-5; TRBD1 is the table's D call, not checked against the DNA. TRBV12-1 is described as a pseudogene. This CDR3 is built from 15 residues. CDR3: CASTAEPFSNQPQHF. The CDR3 DNA follows: TGTGCCAGCACCGCAGAACCATTTAGCAATCAGCCCCAGCATTTT.

The J gene is TRBJ2-7, the V gene TRBV5-1, with D possibly being TRBD2 (6 bases). The V gene's germline CDR1 is SGHRS and CDR2 YFSETQ. The CDR3 totals 15 residues. Deletions cut 4 bases from V and 0 bases from J, with 14 bases between. The CDR3 is CASSPSGDTSYEQYF. The CDR3 DNA reads as TGCGCCAGCAGCCCGTCGGGAGACACCTCCTACGAGCAGTACTTC.

The chain has TRBV14 and TRBJ2-7; possibly TRBD2 for D (6 bases). This CDR3 comprises 14 residues. Trimming took 4 bases from V and 5 from J, leaving 15 bases between them. Looked up from germline, CDR1 is SGHDN and CDR2 is FVKESK. The CDR3 DNA sequence: TGTGCCAGCAGCCGCGGTCCGGGAGTCAACGAGCAGTACTTC. Protein sequence: CASSRGPGVNEQYF.

This clone was counted a few times. The chain has TRBV25-1 and TRBJ2-5; TRBD1 or TRBD2 may be the D gene (6 bases each). The CDR3 runs to 14 residues. The germline V gene encodes CDR1 MGHDK and CDR2 SYGVNS. Trimming removed 3 bases at V and 5 bases at J, with 13 bases between. CDR3 sequence (DNA): TGTGCCAGCAGTGAGACCACAGGGAGGGAGACCCAGTACTTC. This translates into CASSETTGRETQYF.

V and J are TRBV7-9 and TRBJ2-7; 7 nucleotides match TRBD2. CDR1 is SEHNR and CDR2 is FQNEAQ in the germline V gene (reference sequence). The CDR3 covers 15 residues. V lost 8 bases, J lost 7 bases, and 17 bases stayed unmatched. CDR3: CASGRGGTALREQYF. In DNA form, the CDR3 reads TGTGCCAGCGGGAGGGGTGGGACGGCGCTTCGGGAGCAGTACTTC. Together with reference TRBV7-9 and TRBJ2-7, the CDR3 gives the full variable domain: DTGVSQNPRHKITKRGQNVTFRCDPISEHNRLYWYRQTLGQGPEFLTYFQNEAQLEKSRLLSDRFSAERPKGSFSTLEIQRTEQGDSAMYLCASGRGGTALREQYFGPGTRLTVT.

The J gene is TRBJ2-2, the V gene TRBV29-1; no clear D. The CDR3 has 11 amino acids. Germline CDR1 and CDR2: SQVTM and ANQGSEA. Trimming pared 8 bases from V and 4 bases from J, leaving 8 bases between. The CDR3 is CSPLGTGELFF. The CDR3 nucleotides read TGCAGCCCTCTGGGCACCGGGGAGCTGTTTTTT.

In its sample, this clone was seen many times. The chain joins TRBV5-6 to TRBJ2-7; D may be TRBD2 (6 bases). With 3 bases removed from V and 2 bases from J, the gap between germline ends came to 12 bases. This CDR3 contains 14 residues. Germline V gene data show CDR1 as SGHDT and CDR2 as YYEEEE. CDR3 residues: CASSSNGLTYEQYF. CDR3 nucleotides: TGTGCCAGCAGCTCCAACGGACTAACCTACGAGCAGTACTTC. Full variable domain (remainder filled in from reference TRBV5-6 and TRBJ2-7): DAGVTQSPTHLIKTRGQQVTLRCSPKSGHDTVSWYQQALGQGPQFIFQYYEEEERQRGNFPDRFSGHQFPNYSSELNVNALLLGDSALYLCASSSNGLTYEQYFGPGTRLTVT.

This chain uses TRBV7-2 with TRBJ1-1, with D perhaps TRBD1 (5 bases). Germline loops: CDR1 SGHTA, CDR2 FQGNSA. Trimming cost V 4 bases and J 1 base, with 7 bases left between them. This CDR3 spans 13 amino acids. This CDR3 is CASSSGRNTEAFF. The DNA of the CDR3 is TGTGCCAGCAGCTCGGGACGGAACACTGAAGCTTTCTTT.

This clone was seen only a few times. The chain employs TRBV2 and TRBJ2-3, with 14 bases identical to TRBD2. The CDR3 has 15 amino acids. V shed 6 bases and J 4 bases; nucleotides not matched to a gene: 3. Germline CDR1 reads SNHLY; CDR2 reads FYNNEI. Here the CDR3 DNA reads TGTGCCAGCAGGGGACTAGCGGGAGTATCAGATACGCAGTATTTT. Protein product: CASRGLAGVSDTQYF.

The chain is built from TRBV27 and TRBJ2-1; 8 bases agree with TRBD1. Germline CDR1 reads MNHEY; CDR2 reads SMNVEV (reference sequence). The CDR3 covers 14 residues. Unmatched junction bases numbered 15, after V lost 10 bases and J lost 10 bases. CDR3 amino acids: CATSTGTGLQEQFF. The CDR3, as DNA: TGTGCCACATCTACCGGGACAGGACTCCAGGAGCAGTTCTTC.

CDR3 region: CASSQGRTGYTEAFF. CDR3 nucleotides: TGTGCCAGCAGCCAGGGTCGGACGGGATACACTGAAGCTTTCTTT. The chain uses TRBV4-2 and TRBJ1-1; D remains ambiguous. The CDR3 is 15 amino acids. V lost 3 bases and J 3 bases, leaving 14 bases between the germline ends. Germline CDR1 LGHNA, CDR2 YNFKEQ.

This clone was seen a handful of times. Other DNA variants within this sample encode the same CDR3. The chain has TRBV28 and TRBJ1-2; D is undetermined. The CDR3 is made up of 11 amino acids. V lost 6 bases to trimming and J lost 0 bases, with 2 bases between them. Germline V gives CDR1 MDHEN, CDR2 SYDVKM. In DNA, the CDR3 is TGTGCCAGCAGGACTAACTATGGCTACACCTTC. This encodes CASRTNYGYTF.

Only a few counts were recorded for this clone. This sequence joins TRBV11-2 and TRBJ2-5, with 7 nucleotides matching TRBD2. Germline values: CDR1 SGHAT, CDR2 FQNNGV. The CDR3 consists of 15 residues. The ends lost 1 base at V and 4 bases at J; junction bases unmatched: 6. The CDR3 loop is CASSLVGGSSETQYF. CDR3 DNA: TGTGCCAGCAGCTTAGTCGGCGGGAGCTCAGAGACCCAGTACTTC.

The table lists this clone with a few counts. The chain has TRBV7-2 and TRBJ2-2; the match to TRBD2 covers 9 bases. The CDR3 runs to 14 residues. CDR1 SGHTA and CDR2 FQGNSA come from the germline V gene. J lost 13 bases, V lost 5 bases, and 11 bases had no gene match. For the CDR3, the DNA is TGTGCCAGCAGCCCAACCATAGCGGGAGTGGGGCTGTTTTTT. Translated, it gives CASSPTIAGVGLFF.